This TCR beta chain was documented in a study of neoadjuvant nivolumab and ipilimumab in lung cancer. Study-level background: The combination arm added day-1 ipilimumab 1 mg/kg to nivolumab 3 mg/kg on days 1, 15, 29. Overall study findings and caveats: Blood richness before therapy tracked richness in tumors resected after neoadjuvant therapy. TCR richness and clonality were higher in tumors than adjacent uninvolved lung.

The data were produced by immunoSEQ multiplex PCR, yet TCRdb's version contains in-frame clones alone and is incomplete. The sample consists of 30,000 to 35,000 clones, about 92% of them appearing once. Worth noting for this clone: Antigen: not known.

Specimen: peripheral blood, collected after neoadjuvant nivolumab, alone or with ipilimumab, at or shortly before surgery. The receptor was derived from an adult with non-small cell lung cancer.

The CDR3 region has the DNA TGTGCCAGCAGCTTAGGGCGACTAGCGGTGTACCAAGAGACCCAGTACTTC. Translating gives CASSLGRLAVYQETQYF. The rearrangement uses TRBV11-2 and TRBJ2-5, with 9 positions matching TRBD2. CDR3 length: 17 residues. Germline V gene data show CDR1 as SGHAT and CDR2 as FQNNGV. J was trimmed by 0 bases and V by 1 base; bases with no gene match: 6.